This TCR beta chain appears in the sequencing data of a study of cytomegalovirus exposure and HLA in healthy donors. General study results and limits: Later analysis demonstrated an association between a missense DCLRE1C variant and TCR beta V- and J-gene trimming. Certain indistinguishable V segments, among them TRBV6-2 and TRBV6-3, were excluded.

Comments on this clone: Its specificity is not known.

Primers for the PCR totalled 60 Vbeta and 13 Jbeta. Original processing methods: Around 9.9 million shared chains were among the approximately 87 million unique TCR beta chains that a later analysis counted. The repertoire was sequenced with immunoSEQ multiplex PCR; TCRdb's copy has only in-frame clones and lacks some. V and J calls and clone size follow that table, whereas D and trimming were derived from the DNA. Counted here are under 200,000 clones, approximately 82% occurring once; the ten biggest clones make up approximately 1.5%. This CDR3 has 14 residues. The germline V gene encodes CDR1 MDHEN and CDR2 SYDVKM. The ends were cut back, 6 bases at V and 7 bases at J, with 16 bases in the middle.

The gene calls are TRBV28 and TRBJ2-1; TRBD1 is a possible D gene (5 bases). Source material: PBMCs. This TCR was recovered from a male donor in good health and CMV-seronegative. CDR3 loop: CASRSMGLMNEQFF. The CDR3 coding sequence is TGTGCCAGCAGGTCTATGGGGCTTATGAATGAGCAGTTCTTC.